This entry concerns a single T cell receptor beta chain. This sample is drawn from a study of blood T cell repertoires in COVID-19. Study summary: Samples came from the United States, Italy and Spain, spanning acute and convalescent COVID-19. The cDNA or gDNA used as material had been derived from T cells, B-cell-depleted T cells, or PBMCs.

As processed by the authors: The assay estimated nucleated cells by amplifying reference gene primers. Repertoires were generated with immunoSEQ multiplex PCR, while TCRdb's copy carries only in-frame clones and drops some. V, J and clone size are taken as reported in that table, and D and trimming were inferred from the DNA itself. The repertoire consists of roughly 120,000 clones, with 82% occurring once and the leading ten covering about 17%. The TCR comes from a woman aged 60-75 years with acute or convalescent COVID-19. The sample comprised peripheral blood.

The CDR3 DNA is TGTGCCAGCACGTCGGGACTAGCCGGCACCGGGGAGCTGTTTTTT. It codes for CASTSGLAGTGELFF. The chain combines TRBV9 with TRBJ2-2, with 9 bases aligning to TRBD2. The germline V gene has CDR1 SGDLS and CDR2 YYNGEE. V was clipped by 6 bases and J by 4 bases; unmatched bases: 7. CDR3 length equals 15 residues.